The 15 T cell receptor beta chains in this list originate from one sample, sequenced in a study of blood T cells in healthy people across ages. A second PCR, run for roughly 7 to 11 cycles, used a sample-barcoded 5' primer plus a J-beta primer mix. MiXCR was run by TCRdb on the 5' RACE reads, yielding one entry per CDR3 protein. Of 1,500,000 or so distinct CDR3 sequences listed, 40% to 45% are singletons. Sequencing was carried out using blood. These TCRs come from a woman aged 18-30 years in good health.

This clonotype was seen more than once but under ten times. The chain joins TRBV20-1 to TRBJ1-2; 11 nucleotides match TRBD1. The V gene end was trimmed by 5 bases and the J gene end by 6 bases; junction bases not matched to a gene: 11. The CDR3 is 15 amino acids. The germline V gene encodes CDR1 DFQATT and CDR2 SNEGSKA (reference sequence). CDR3 amino acids: CSAFRTGGEENGYTF. CDR3 in DNA: TGCAGTGCTTTCAGGACAGGGGGCGAGGAGAATGGCTACACCTTC.

J is TRBJ2-1 and V is TRBV2; 13 bases are shared with TRBD2. The CDR3 sequence is 17 residues long. From germline, CDR1 is SNHLY and CDR2 FYNNEI. The V gene end was trimmed by 9 bases and the J gene end by 2 bases; junction bases not matched to a gene: 10. CDR3 coding DNA: TGTGCCAGTACGGGACTAGCGGGACCTCTACCCTACAATGAGCAGTTCTTC. It translates to CASTGLAGPLPYNEQFF.

This clonotype was counted once. The genes are TRBV9 and TRBJ2-3; tentative D call: TRBD2 (6 bases). V dropped 4 bases and J dropped 6 bases, with 21 bases sitting between them. The CDR3 runs 16 residues. Per the germline V gene, CDR1 is SGDLS and CDR2 is YYNGEE. The CDR3 loop is CASSSRDLPPGDTQYF. The CDR3 DNA reads TGTGCCAGCAGCTCACGGGACTTACCTCCCGGGGATACGCAGTATTTT.

The V gene is TRBV20-1, the J gene TRBJ2-7; the match to TRBD1 covers 8 bases. The better agreement between TRBJ2-5 and the DNA end casts doubt on the J call. The germline V gene has CDR1 DFQATT and CDR2 SNEGSKA (reference sequence). The CDR3 totals 15 residues. The CDR3 loop is CSARDADRGMETQYF. The DNA of the CDR3 is TGCAGTGCTAGAGACGCCGACAGGGGCATGGAGACCCAGTACTTC.

A note on this clonotype: With a much larger clone just one base away, this may be a read error. The V gene is TRBV29-1, the J gene TRBJ2-7, with D possibly TRBD1 on 5 matching bases. This CDR3 is built from 12 residues. The V end was cut by 4 bases, the J end by 12 bases, with 19 bases between. Per germline, CDR1 SQVTM and CDR2 ANQGSEA. The CDR3 is CSVVGASETRYF. Here the CDR3 DNA reads TGCAGCGTTGTTGGGGCCTCGGAGACCCGGTACTTC.

This sequence joins TRBV7-9 and TRBJ1-2; D is ambiguous. V dropped 1 base and J dropped 3 bases, with 12 bases sitting between them. The CDR3 extends over 15 amino acids. Germline assignment: CDR1 SEHNR and CDR2 FQNEAQ (reference sequence). CDR3 DNA: TGTGCCAGCAGCTTAGACAGTTTTGGGGACTATGGCTACACCTTC. This encodes CASSLDSFGDYGYTF.

This clonotype was counted ten times or more. In DNA form, the CDR3 reads TGCAGTAACTTCGGAGGGTTCCACATTCAGTACTTC. Its translation: CSNFGGFHIQYF. The chain employs TRBV29-1 and TRBJ2-4; TRBD2 might be the D (6 bases). Germline CDR1 SQVTM, CDR2 ANQGSEA. The CDR3 is made up of 12 amino acids.

This clonotype was seen a single time. V usage is TRBV12-3 or TRBV12-4 and J usage is TRBJ1-2; weak D call: TRBD1 (5 bases). This CDR3 spans 15 amino acids. The ends were cut back, 7 bases at V and 4 bases at J, with 19 bases in the middle. This chain's CDR3 is CASTSSGLSIYGYTF. The CDR3 nucleotides are TGTGCCAGCACCAGCTCAGGGCTGAGTATCTATGGCTACACCTTC.

This clonotype was picked up a small number of times. The chain couples TRBV20-1 to TRBJ1-1; D ambiguous. Germline V gene data show CDR1 as DFQATT and CDR2 as SNEGSKA (reference sequence). With 2 bases removed from V and 5 bases from J, the gap between germline ends came to 12 bases. The CDR3 extends over 13 amino acids. CDR3 loop: CSARNVPDTEAFF. The CDR3, as DNA: TGCAGTGCTAGAAACGTTCCGGATACTGAAGCTTTCTTT.

The V call is TRBV6-5, the J call TRBJ2-5; tentatively, D is TRBD1 or TRBD2 (5 bases each). V lost 0 bases, J lost 12 bases, and 11 bases lay in between. There are 12 residues in the CDR3. Germline values: CDR1 MNHEY, CDR2 SVGAGI. Written as DNA, the CDR3 is TGTGCCAGCAGTTACTCACGGGGCAACGAGTACTTC. Its protein is CASSYSRGNEYF.

This clonotype was observed once. The chain carries TRBV10-3 and TRBJ1-2, with 7 bases fitting TRBD1. The CDR3 covers 17 residues. Germline V gives CDR1 ENHRY, CDR2 SYGVKD. The J segment lost 0 bases and the V segment lost 10 bases, leaving 17 bases of the junction unmatched. The CDR3 spells CATWGQQTPLTNYGYTF. In nucleotides, the CDR3 is TGTGCCACCTGGGGACAGCAAACTCCCCTAACTAACTATGGCTACACCTTC.

The chain links TRBV3-1 to TRBJ1-5; no clear D. Germline V gene data show CDR1 as LGHDT and CDR2 as YNNKEL (reference sequence). Trimming pared 4 bases from V and 4 bases from J, leaving 23 bases between. This CDR3 region has 18 residues. The CDR3 coding sequence is TGTGCCAGCAGCCGGGCAGCGTTTGCTCCTTCCGAGAATCAGCCCCAGCATTTT. Translated, it gives CASSRAAFAPSENQPQHF.

This clonotype has more than one count but fewer than ten. This rearrangement joins TRBV3-1 to TRBJ2-4; D perhaps matches TRBD1 (6 bases). Per germline, CDR1 LGHDT and CDR2 YNNKEL (reference sequence). This CDR3 has 17 residues. V lost 0 bases to trimming and J lost 0 bases, with 12 bases between them. This CDR3 reads CASSQDSQGQAKNIQYF. The CDR3 DNA reads as TGTGCCAGCAGCCAAGATTCACAGGGCCAAGCCAAAAACATTCAGTACTTC.

In its sample, this clonotype was seen once. The V call is TRBV3-1, the J call TRBJ2-2; TRBD2 agrees at 9 bases. The CDR3 loop spans 16 amino acids. Germline CDR1 LGHDT, CDR2 YNNKEL (reference sequence). V lost 3 bases, J lost 1 base, and 3 bases stayed unmatched. CDR3 in amino acids: CASSQTSGENTGELFF. The CDR3 DNA reads as TGTGCCAGCAGCCAGACTAGCGGAGAGAACACCGGGGAGCTGTTTTTT.

A few counts support this clonotype. The chain employs TRBV4-2 and TRBJ2-5; TRBD1 might be the D (5 bases). The DNA end lines up better with TRBJ2-7; the J call may be wrong. Germline V gene lookup returns CDR1 LGHNA and CDR2 YNFKEQ. This CDR3 contains 14 residues. Here the CDR3 DNA reads TGTGCCAGCAGCCTCCAGGGATTCGCCTACGAGCAGTACTTC. Its translation: CASSLQGFAYEQYF.